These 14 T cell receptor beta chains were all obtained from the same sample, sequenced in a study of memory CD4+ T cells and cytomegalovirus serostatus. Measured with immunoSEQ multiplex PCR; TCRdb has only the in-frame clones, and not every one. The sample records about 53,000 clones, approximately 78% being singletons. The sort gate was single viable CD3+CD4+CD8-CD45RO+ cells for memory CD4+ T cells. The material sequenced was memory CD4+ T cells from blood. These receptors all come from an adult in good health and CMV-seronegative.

The CDR3: CASSPRWGGGYTF. The CDR3 nucleotides are TGTGCCAGTAGTCCCCGTTGGGGTGGAGGCTACACCTTC. The chain carries TRBV19 and TRBJ1-2; D remains ambiguous. The CDR3 consists of 13 residues. Germline CDR1 is LNHDA and CDR2 is SQIVND (reference sequence). The V gene lost 5 bases and the J gene lost 8 bases, with 15 bases spanning the gap.

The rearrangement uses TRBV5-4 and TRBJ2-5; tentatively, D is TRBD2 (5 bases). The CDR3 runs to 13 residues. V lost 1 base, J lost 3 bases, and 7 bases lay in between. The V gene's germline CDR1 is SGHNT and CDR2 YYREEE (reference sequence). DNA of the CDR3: TGTGCCAGCAGCTTGCGAGGGAAAGAGACCCAGTACTTC. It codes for CASSLRGKETQYF.

The CDR3 spells CASSPTGAFTDTQYF. The CDR3, as DNA: TGTGCCAGCAGCCCGACAGGGGCTTTCACAGATACGCAGTATTTT. This chain connects TRBV7-9 to TRBJ2-3; 8 bases are a match to TRBD1. CDR1 and CDR2 from the germline V gene are SEHNR and FQNEAQ (reference sequence). V was clipped by 5 bases and J by 2 bases; unmatched bases: 6. This CDR3 contains 15 residues.

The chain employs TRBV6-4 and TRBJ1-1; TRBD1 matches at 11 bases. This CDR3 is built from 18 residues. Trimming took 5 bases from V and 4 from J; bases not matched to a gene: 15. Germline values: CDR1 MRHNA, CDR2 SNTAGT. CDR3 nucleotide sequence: TGTGCCAGCAGTAAAGAACTCGTCGGGACAGGGGGGGCCACTGAAGCTTTCTTT. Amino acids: CASSKELVGTGGATEAFF.

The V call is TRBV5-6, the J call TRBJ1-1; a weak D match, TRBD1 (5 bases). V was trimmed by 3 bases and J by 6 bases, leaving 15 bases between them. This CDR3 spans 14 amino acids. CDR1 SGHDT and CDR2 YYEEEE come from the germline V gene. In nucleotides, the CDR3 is TGTGCCAGCAGCTCCGACGGTGGGACGTCTGAAGCTTTCTTT. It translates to CASSSDGGTSEAFF. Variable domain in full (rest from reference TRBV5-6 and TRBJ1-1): DAGVTQSPTHLIKTRGQQVTLRCSPKSGHDTVSWYQQALGQGPQFIFQYYEEEERQRGNFPDRFSGHQFPNYSSELNVNALLLGDSALYLCASSSDGGTSEAFFGQGTRLTVV.

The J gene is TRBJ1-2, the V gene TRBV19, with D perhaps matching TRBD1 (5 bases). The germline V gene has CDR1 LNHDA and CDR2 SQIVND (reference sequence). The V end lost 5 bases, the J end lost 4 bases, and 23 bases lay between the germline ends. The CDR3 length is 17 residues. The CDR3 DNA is TGTGCCAGTAGTCTTCGGGACGACTCGGCCAGGACCTATGGCTACACCTTC. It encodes CASSLRDDSARTYGYTF.

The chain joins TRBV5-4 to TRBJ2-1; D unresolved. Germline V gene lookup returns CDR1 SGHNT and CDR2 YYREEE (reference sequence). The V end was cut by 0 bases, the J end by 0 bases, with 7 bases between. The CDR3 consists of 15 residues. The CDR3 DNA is TGTGCCAGCAGCTTGGCCGCCGGCTCCTACAATGAGCAGTTCTTC. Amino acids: CASSLAAGSYNEQFF.

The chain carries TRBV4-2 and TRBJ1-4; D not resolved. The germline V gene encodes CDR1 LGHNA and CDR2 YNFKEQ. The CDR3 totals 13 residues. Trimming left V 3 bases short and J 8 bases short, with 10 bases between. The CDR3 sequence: CASSQGSWEKLFF. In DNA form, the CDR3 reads TGTGCCAGCAGCCAGGGATCCTGGGAAAAACTGTTTTTT.

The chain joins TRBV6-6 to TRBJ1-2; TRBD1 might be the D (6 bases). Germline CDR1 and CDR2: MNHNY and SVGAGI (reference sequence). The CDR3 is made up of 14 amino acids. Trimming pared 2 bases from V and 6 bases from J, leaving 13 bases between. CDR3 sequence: CASSYINRADGYTF. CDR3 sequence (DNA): TGTGCCAGCAGTTACATTAACAGGGCTGATGGCTACACCTTC.

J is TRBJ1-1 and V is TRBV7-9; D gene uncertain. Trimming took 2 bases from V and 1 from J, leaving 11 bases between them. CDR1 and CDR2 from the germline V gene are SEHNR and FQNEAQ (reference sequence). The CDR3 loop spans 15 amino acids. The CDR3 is CASSLQIGANTEAFF. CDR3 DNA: TGTGCCAGCAGCTTACAGATCGGAGCGAACACTGAAGCTTTCTTT.

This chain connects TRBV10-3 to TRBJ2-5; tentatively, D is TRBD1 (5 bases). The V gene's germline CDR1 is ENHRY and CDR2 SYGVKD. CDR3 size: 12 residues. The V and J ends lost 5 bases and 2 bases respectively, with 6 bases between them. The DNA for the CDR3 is TGTGCCATCAGTCAGGGTCAAGAGACCCAGTACTTC. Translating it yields CAISQGQETQYF.

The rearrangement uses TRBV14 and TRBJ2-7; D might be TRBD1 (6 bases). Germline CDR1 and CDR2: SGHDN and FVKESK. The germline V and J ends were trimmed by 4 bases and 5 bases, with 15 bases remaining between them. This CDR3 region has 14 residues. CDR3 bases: TGTGCCAGCAGCCGCGCTCGGAACAGGGACGAGCAGTACTTC. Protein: CASSRARNRDEQYF.

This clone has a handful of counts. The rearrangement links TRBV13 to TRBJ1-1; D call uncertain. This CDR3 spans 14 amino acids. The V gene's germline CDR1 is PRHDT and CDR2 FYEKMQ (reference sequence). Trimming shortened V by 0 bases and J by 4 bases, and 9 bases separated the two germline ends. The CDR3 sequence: CASSLGQMITEAFF. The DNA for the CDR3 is TGTGCCAGCAGCTTAGGACAGATGATCACTGAAGCTTTCTTT.

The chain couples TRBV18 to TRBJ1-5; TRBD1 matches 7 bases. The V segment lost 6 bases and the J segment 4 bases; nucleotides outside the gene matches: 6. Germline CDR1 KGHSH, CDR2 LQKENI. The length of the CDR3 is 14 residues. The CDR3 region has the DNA TGTGCCAGCTCCCCTAACAGGGGAAATCAGCCCCAGCATTTT. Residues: CASSPNRGNQPQHF.